The 32 T cell receptor beta chains reported below all come from one sample, sequenced in a study of T cells in Graves' hyperthyroidism and ophthalmopathy. It was RNA transcripts that yielded the amplified TCR beta CDR3 regions. TCR CDR3 regions were first amplified by RT-PCR with HTBI primers. TCRdb ran MiXCR on the multiplex PCR reads and lists one entry per CDR3 protein. The sample carries roughly 330,000 distinct CDR3 sequences, around a sixth recorded once. Sequencing input: blood. These receptors were obtained from a man aged 25 to 40 with Graves' hyperthyroidism.

This clonotype was seen at least ten times. The J gene is TRBJ2-5, the V gene TRBV5-6; 8 bases map to TRBD2. The CDR3 spans 14 residues. Germline loops: CDR1 SGHDT, CDR2 YYEEEE. The ends lost 4 bases at V and 5 bases at J; junction bases unmatched: 7. The CDR3 is CASSPAGGRETQYF. The CDR3 nucleotides read TGTGCCAGCAGCCCTGCGGGGGGACGGGAGACCCAGTACTTC. The full variable domain, completed using reference TRBV5-6 and TRBJ2-5, is DAGVTQSPTHLIKTRGQQVTLRCSPKSGHDTVSWYQQALGQGPQFIFQYYEEEERQRGNFPDRFSGHQFPNYSSELNVNALLLGDSALYLCASSPAGGRETQYFGPGTRLLVL.

There are many counts of this clonotype. The J gene is TRBJ2-5, the V gene TRBV7-2; TRBD2 agrees at 7 bases. CDR3 length: 15 amino acids. CDR1 and CDR2 (germline): SGHTA, FQGNSA. The ends lost 1 base at V and 4 bases at J; junction bases unmatched: 6. The CDR3 coding sequence is TGTGCCAGCAGCTTAGTGGTGGGAGGGAGAGAGACCCAGTACTTC. Translated, it gives CASSLVVGGRETQYF.

This clonotype was found many times. The chain combines TRBV28 with TRBJ1-5, with 7 bases that match TRBD1. The CDR3 loop spans 15 amino acids. V gave up 3 bases and J gave up 7 bases; unmatched junction bases: 9. The germline gives CDR1 MDHEN, CDR2 SYDVKM. The CDR3 loop is CASSFLTGDGQPQHF. The CDR3 DNA reads TGTGCCAGCAGTTTCCTCACAGGGGACGGACAGCCCCAGCATTTT.

This clonotype was observed a few times. The rearrangement links TRBV6-1 to TRBJ2-3; tentative D call: TRBD2 (6 bases). CDR1 is MNHNS and CDR2 is SASEGT in the germline V gene. Trimming removed 9 bases at V and 2 bases at J, with 15 bases between. CDR3 length: 14 residues. For the CDR3, the DNA is TGTGCCAGTACTCCCGGGGGTCCCACAGATACGCAGTATTTT. It encodes CASTPGGPTDTQYF.

This clonotype was seen many times. This chain connects TRBV28 to TRBJ1-6; 7 bases map to TRBD1. CDR1 and CDR2 from the germline V gene are MDHEN and SYDVKM. The CDR3 consists of 15 residues. J was trimmed by 10 bases and V by 6 bases; bases with no gene match: 12. This CDR3 reads CASSPHVAGGSPLHF. In DNA, the CDR3 is TGTGCCAGCAGCCCTCACGTTGCAGGGGGATCACCCCTCCACTTT.

This clonotype was picked up a small number of times. The rearrangement links TRBV4-1 to TRBJ2-1; 11 bases match TRBD2. The V gene's germline CDR1 is MGHRA and CDR2 YSYEKL. Trimming at V came to 4 bases and at J to 6 bases, leaving 8 bases not matched to a gene. This CDR3 is built from 16 residues. The CDR3 DNA is TGCGCCAGCAGCCGGGTACTAGCGGGAGAGGGCAATGAGCAGTTCTTC. It specifies CASSRVLAGEGNEQFF.

The gene calls are TRBV12-3 or TRBV12-4 and TRBJ1-2; possible D gene TRBD1, 5 bases. V lost 8 bases and J 4 bases, leaving 14 bases between the germline ends. This CDR3 contains 13 residues. In DNA form, the CDR3 reads TGTGCCAGCGGGGGGAACGAGGTCTATGGCTACACCTTC. Protein: CASGGNEVYGYTF.

This clonotype was picked up many times. The rearrangement joins TRBV2 to TRBJ2-2, with 8 positions matching TRBD1. The CDR3 totals 14 residues. Germline CDR1 SNHLY, CDR2 FYNNEI. With V trimmed by 6 bases and J by 5 bases, 5 bases remained unmatched. Written as DNA, the CDR3 is TGTGCCAGCAGACAGGGGGGAAGGACCGGGGAGCTGTTTTTT. It codes for CASRQGGRTGELFF.

The chain uses TRBV20-1 and TRBJ2-1, with 9 bases matching TRBD1. J lost 9 bases, V lost 1 base, and 10 bases had no gene match. This CDR3 contains 15 residues. Germline V gene data show CDR1 as DFQATT and CDR2 as SNEGSKA (reference sequence). The CDR3 reads CSARAGTGNLVEQFF. The CDR3 DNA follows: TGCAGTGCTAGAGCCGGGACAGGGAATCTCGTTGAGCAGTTCTTC.

This clonotype has ten or more counts. The CDR3 nucleotides are TGCAGTGCCAGCCCTTTAGCCGGGCGTATTGGTCCCCAGCATTTT. Amino acids: CSASPLAGRIGPQHF. The chain links TRBV20-1 to TRBJ1-5; D not resolved. The CDR3 is 15 amino acids. CDR1 is DFQATT, CDR2 SNEGSKA, per germline (reference sequence). The V gene lost 6 bases and the J gene lost 10 bases, with 25 bases spanning the gap.

This clonotype has ten or more counts. The chain links TRBV4-1 to TRBJ1-1, with no clear D. The length of the CDR3 is 15 residues. Deletions cut 0 bases from V and 6 bases from J, with 14 bases between. Germline CDR1 is MGHRA and CDR2 is YSYEKL. The CDR3 is CASSQDGQLRSEAFF. The CDR3 DNA follows: TGCGCCAGCAGCCAAGATGGGCAACTCAGGTCTGAAGCTTTCTTT.

In its sample, this clonotype was seen many times. This chain links TRBV20-1 with TRBJ2-2; TRBD2 is a possible D gene (6 bases). The CDR3 covers 17 residues. V was pared by 1 base and J by 4 bases, with 19 bases between. Germline CDR1 DFQATT, CDR2 SNEGSKA (reference sequence). The CDR3 region has the DNA TGCAGTGCTAGAGCAGGAAGTGGGGGGTTCGTCACCGGGGAGCTGTTTTTT. It specifies CSARAGSGGFVTGELFF.

This clonotype was seen a few times. The rearrangement joins TRBV10-2 to TRBJ1-6; TRBD1 agrees at 11 bases. This CDR3 contains 16 residues. V lost 3 bases to trimming and J lost 9 bases; unmatched junction nucleotides: 7. Germline assignment: CDR1 WSHSY and CDR2 SAAADI. The CDR3 DNA is TGCGCCAGCAGTGAAAGGGGCGGGACAGGGGGTTCACCCCTCCACTTT. Translating gives CASSERGGTGGSPLHF.

The sample holds a few counts of this clonotype. It is unclear where the CDR3 begins or ends on the DNA, so no DNA is shown, and the CDR3 is as TCRdb lists it. The chain couples TRBV9 to TRBJ2-1; the table's D call of TRBD2 was not tested on the DNA. CDR1 and CDR2 (germline): SGDLS, YYNGEE. The length of the CDR3 is 17 amino acids, counting both ends. CDR3 sequence reads: CASSVVGSGSPYNELFF.

On this clonotype itself: A much larger clone sits a single nucleotide away, making a read error possible. The rearrangement uses TRBV20-1 and TRBJ2-3, with 12 bases fitting TRBD2. Germline V CDR1 and CDR2: DFQATT, SNEGSKA (reference sequence). CDR3 length: 18 amino acids. The chain's CDR3 is CSSRATGTSGSGGNTQYF. CDR3 sequence (DNA): TGCAGTTCTAGAGCTACTGGGACTAGCGGGTCGGGGGGGAATACGCAGTATTTT.

This clonotype was seen ten or more times. The chain joins TRBV10-3 to TRBJ2-7; D is perhaps TRBD1 or TRBD2 (6 bases each). V shed 6 bases and J shed 7 bases, with 22 bases lying between them. Germline values: CDR1 ENHRY, CDR2 SYGVKD. The CDR3 extends over 15 amino acids. This CDR3 is CAIRGTGTGGGEQYF. The CDR3 DNA reads TGTGCCATCAGGGGTACAGGGACTGGTGGAGGGGAGCAGTACTTC.

This clonotype was observed many times. The chain is built from TRBV12-3 or TRBV12-4 and TRBJ2-7; maybe TRBD2 (5 bases). The CDR3 is 14 residues long. The germline V and J ends were trimmed by 7 bases and 3 bases, with 16 bases remaining between them. The CDR3 DNA reads as TGTGCCAGCAACCAAGGTGGAGGTGGCTACGAGCAGTACTTC. Translating gives CASNQGGGGYEQYF.

This clonotype was recorded many times. The chain recombines TRBV20-1 with TRBJ2-3, with 11 bases lining up with TRBD2. CDR3 length: 12 residues. The germline gives CDR1 DFQATT, CDR2 SNEGSKA (reference sequence). The V gene end was trimmed by 7 bases and the J gene end by 3 bases; junction bases not matched to a gene: 0. The CDR3 here is CSGLAGTDTQYF. The CDR3 nucleotides read TGCAGTGGACTAGCGGGAACAGATACGCAGTATTTT.

V and J are TRBV5-6 and TRBJ2-2; TRBD1 agrees at 9 bases. This CDR3 region has 16 residues. Germline V gene sequence: CDR1 SGHDT, CDR2 YYEEEE. The ends lost 2 bases at V and 5 bases at J; junction bases unmatched: 7. CDR3: CASSLGGTGLTGELFF. CDR3 nucleotides: TGTGCCAGCAGCTTAGGCGGGACAGGGTTGACCGGGGAGCTGTTTTTT.

Regarding this clonotype: A read error may be the cause here, since a much bigger clone is one base away. This rearrangement joins TRBV28 to TRBJ2-7; possible D gene TRBD2, 5 bases. The CDR3 totals 13 residues. Trimming took 5 bases from V and 5 from J, leaving 13 bases between them. Germline V gene sequence: CDR1 MDHEN, CDR2 SYDVKM. The DNA of the CDR3 is TGTGCCAGCAGTGGGAGTCGACCAGACGAGCAGTACTTC. Residues: CASSGSRPDEQYF.

In its sample, this clonotype was seen many times. This chain links TRBV9 with TRBJ2-7, with D maybe TRBD2 (5 bases). The V end was cut by 4 bases, the J end by 5 bases, with 16 bases between. This CDR3 has 14 amino acids. Germline V gene data show CDR1 as SGDLS and CDR2 as YYNGEE. DNA of the CDR3: TGTGCCAGCAGCCCCAAGGCTAGCCTTCACGAGCAGTACTTC. As protein: CASSPKASLHEQYF.

This clonotype has ten or more counts. The CDR3, as DNA: TGTGCCAGCAGTTACTCGGCCCGGGGGGGAGGTAGGAGGGAGACCCAGTACTTC. This gives the protein CASSYSARGGGRRETQYF. The genes are TRBV6-5 and TRBJ2-5; 8 nucleotides match TRBD2. CDR3 size: 18 residues. CDR1 is MNHEY and CDR2 is SVGAGI in the germline V gene. V gave up 0 bases and J gave up 5 bases; unmatched junction bases: 14.

The V call is TRBV14, the J call TRBJ2-3, with D unresolved. The CDR3 covers 15 residues. Germline V gene data show CDR1 as SGHDN and CDR2 as FVKESK. The V and J ends lost 5 bases and 4 bases respectively, with 16 bases between them. The CDR3, as DNA: TGTGCCAGCAGCACCCAACTGGATGGGGCAGATACGCAGTATTTT. This encodes CASSTQLDGADTQYF.

This clonotype was observed many times. The J gene is TRBJ2-5, the V gene TRBV12-3 or TRBV12-4, with TRBD1 matching over 9 bases. The V segment lost 6 bases and the J segment 5 bases; nucleotides outside the gene matches: 7. The CDR3 covers 14 residues. CDR3 bases: TGTGCCAGCAGGGGGACAGGGCAGGTGGAGACCCAGTACTTC. It specifies CASRGTGQVETQYF.

This clonotype was counted a few times. The genes are TRBV11-2 and TRBJ2-3; 7 nucleotides agree with TRBD2. The CDR3 runs to 14 residues. Germline-derived CDR1 and CDR2 are SGHAT and FQNNGV. Trimming took 5 bases from V and 6 from J; bases not matched to a gene: 8. The CDR3, as DNA: TGTGCCAGCAGCCCTAGACTAGCTTCTGATACGCAGTATTTT. As protein: CASSPRLASDTQYF.

V is TRBV12-3 or TRBV12-4 and J is TRBJ1-4; 9 nucleotides align to TRBD1. The CDR3 covers 16 residues. J was trimmed by 12 bases and V by 7 bases; bases with no gene match: 18. The CDR3 is CASNFRPEQGAAELFF. The CDR3 DNA sequence: TGTGCCAGCAATTTTAGACCGGAACAGGGGGCCGCTGAACTGTTTTTT.

The genes are TRBV5-6 and TRBJ2-1; the D call may be TRBD1 or TRBD2 (7 bases each). Trimming stripped 4 bases from V and 16 bases from J, with 15 bases between. This CDR3 comprises 11 residues. Germline-derived CDR1 and CDR2 are SGHDT and YYEEEE. The CDR3 is CASSQGGTGFF. CDR3 DNA sequence: TGTGCCAGCAGCCAGGGGGGGACTGGTTTCTTC.

The chain combines TRBV6-4 with TRBJ1-1; D might be TRBD1 (6 bases). CDR3 length: 16 amino acids. Trimming pared 8 bases from V and 2 bases from J, leaving 21 bases between. Germline values: CDR1 MRHNA, CDR2 SNTAGT. The chain's CDR3 is CASAIRWGRGNTEAFF. The CDR3 DNA is TGTGCCAGCGCCATCAGGTGGGGCAGGGGAAACACTGAAGCTTTCTTT.

Ten or more counts support this clonotype. The chain links TRBV11-2 to TRBJ1-1; D is undetermined. CDR3 length: 13 amino acids. Trimming shortened V by 2 bases and J by 1 base, and 5 bases separated the two germline ends. Per germline, CDR1 SGHAT and CDR2 FQNNGV. CDR3 amino acids: CASSLTENTEAFF. The CDR3 bases are TGTGCCAGCAGCTTAACAGAGAACACTGAAGCTTTCTTT. The full variable domain, rest sourced from reference TRBV11-2 and TRBJ1-1, is EAGVAQSPRYKIIEKRQSVAFWCNPISGHATLYWYQQILGQGPKLLIQFQNNGVVDDSQLPKDRFSAERLKGVDSTLKIQPAKLEDSAVYLCASSLTENTEAFFGQGTRLTVV.

In its sample, this clonotype was seen a few times. The gene calls are TRBV6-1 and TRBJ1-6, with TRBD1 matching over 9 bases. Germline V CDR1 and CDR2: MNHNS, SASEGT. The CDR3 has 16 amino acids. V trimming: 3 bases; J trimming: 9 bases; junction bases outside the gene matches: 9. The CDR3, as DNA: TGTGCCAGCAGTGATACAGGGGGCGCCGGGGGTTCACCCCTCCACTTT. This sequence encodes CASSDTGGAGGSPLHF.

The chain couples TRBV20-1 to TRBJ1-1; the D gene is possibly TRBD1 (5 bases). V shed 3 bases and J shed 1 base, with 9 bases lying between them. Germline CDR1 and CDR2: DFQATT and SNEGSKA (reference sequence). This CDR3 comprises 13 residues. CDR3 in amino acids: CSASGRENTEAFF. The CDR3 bases are TGCAGTGCTAGTGGCAGGGAGAACACTGAAGCTTTCTTT.

At least ten counts were recorded for this clonotype. The J gene is TRBJ2-7, the V gene TRBV4-1, with 13 bases aligning to TRBD2. The V and J ends lost 4 bases and 5 bases, in that order; junction bases with no gene match: 2. This CDR3 is 14 amino acids long. In germline, CDR1 is MGHRA, CDR2 YSYEKL. The CDR3 region is CASSLGLAGDEQYF. CDR3 nucleotides: TGCGCCAGCAGCCTCGGACTAGCGGGAGACGAGCAGTACTTC.